The 2 T cell receptor beta chains listed next were all sequenced from one sample in a study of OX40 agonist ivuxolimab in advanced cancers. The protocol was immunoSEQ multiplex PCR, while the TCRdb copy is restricted to in-frame clones and leaves out a portion. The sample shows around 84,000 clones, over 85% of them seen only once. Sequenced material: CD4+ or CD8+ T cells sorted from blood, taken in a trial of the OX40 agonist ivuxolimab. The origin of the receptors is an adult with an advanced solid tumor such as melanoma, head and neck, liver or kidney cancer.

The chain is built from TRBV6-4 and TRBJ2-3; 10 bases line up with TRBD2. After removal of 4 bases from V and 3 bases from J, the junction contained 7 bases not matched to a gene. The CDR3 length is 16 residues. CDR1 and CDR2 (germline): MRHNA, SNTAGT. The CDR3 DNA is TGTGCCAGCAGTGGGGGACTAGCGCTAAGGACAGATACGCAGTATTTT. Protein product: CASSGGLALRTDTQYF.

A single count supports this clone. This chain joins TRBV6-5 and TRBJ1-5; D remains ambiguous. This CDR3 is 13 amino acids long. V lost 5 bases, J lost 5 bases, and 10 bases lay in between. Germline lookup yields CDR1 MNHEY and CDR2 SVGAGI. CDR3: CASSRNKYQPQHF. CDR3 nucleotides: TGTGCCAGCAGTCGGAATAAATATCAGCCCCAGCATTTT.